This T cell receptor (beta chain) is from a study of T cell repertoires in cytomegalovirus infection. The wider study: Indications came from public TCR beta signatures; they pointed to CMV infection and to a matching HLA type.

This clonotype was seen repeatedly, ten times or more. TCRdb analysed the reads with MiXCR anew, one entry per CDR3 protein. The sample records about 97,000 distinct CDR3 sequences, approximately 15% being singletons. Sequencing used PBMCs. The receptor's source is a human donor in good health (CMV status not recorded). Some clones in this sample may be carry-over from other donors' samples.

CDR3: CASSLREGSASQETQYF. CDR3 nucleotides: TGTGCCAGCAGCTTACGCGAGGGATCAGCTTCCCAAGAGACCCAGTACTTC. This rearrangement joins TRBV7-8 to TRBJ2-5, with a tentative D call TRBD2 (5 bases). The V end lost 2 bases, the J end lost 1 base, and 17 bases lay between the germline ends. This CDR3 contains 17 residues. Per the germline V gene, CDR1 is SGHVS and CDR2 is FQNEAQ.